A selection of T cell receptor beta chains follows, all from one sample in a study of cytomegalovirus exposure and HLA in healthy donors. Assay: immunoSEQ multiplex PCR; the TCRdb copy retains only in-frame clones and omits some. This table has about 190,000 clones, roughly 77% appearing once. Sequencing was performed on PBMCs. The origin of the receptors is a man aged 25 to 40 in good health and CMV-seropositive. Both conserved end residues are part of each CDR3. D genes are given only for firm matches. For some rows the clone size is stated as once, few or many, or as a class when expanded; others skip it.

J gene,V gene,D gene,clone size,CDR3 DNA,CDR3 protein
TRBJ2-7,TRBV30,-,-,TGTGCCTGGAAAGGGAAGGGGTATGCCTACGAGCAGTACTTC,CAWKGKGYAYEQYF
TRBJ2-3,TRBV5-1,-,-,TGCGCCAGCAGCGAGGGATTACTCACAGATACGCAGTATTTT,CASSEGLLTDTQYF
TRBJ1-5,TRBV21-1,-,few,TGTGCCAGCAGCAAAGTGAGGACAGGGGATCTTAGGAGCAATCAGCCCCAGCATTTT,CASSKVRTGDLRSNQPQHF
TRBJ2-3,TRBV6-5,-,-,TGTGCCAGCAGTCCCTCGACAGATACGCAGTATTTT,CASSPSTDTQYF
TRBJ2-5,TRBV29-1,TRBD1,-,TGCAGCGTTGGACCGGACAGGGTTCAAGAGACCCAGTACTTC,CSVGPDRVQETQYF
TRBJ1-2,TRBV4-1,-,once,TGCGCCAGCAGCCAAGTAGCGGCAGTTGGTGGCTACACCTTC,CASSQVAAVGGYTF
TRBJ2-6,TRBV7-7,-,-,TGTGCTAGCAGTCCGACTAGGTCTGGGGCCAACGTCCTGACTTTC,CASSPTRSGANVLTF
TRBJ2-5,TRBV9,TRBD1,-,TGTGCCAGCAGCGACGGGACAGGGGAAGAGACCCAGTACTTC,CASSDGTGEETQYF
TRBJ2-5,TRBV5-5,TRBD1,-,TGTGCCAGCAGCGGGTGGACAGGTTCCCAAGAGACCCAGTACTTC,CASSGWTGSQETQYF
TRBJ2-7,TRBV10-3,TRBD2,-,TGTGCCATCAAACTAGCGGGAGACGAGCAGTACTTC,CAIKLAGDEQYF
TRBJ2-4,TRBV27,TRBD2,-,TGTGCCAGCACCGACAGGTCTAGCGGGGGGGCCGGAATCAAAAACATTCAGTACTTC,CASTDRSSGGAGIKNIQYF
TRBJ2-1,TRBV7-2,TRBD1,-,TGTGCCAGCAGCTTAGTCAGGGGGTTCACTTACAATGAGCAGTTCTTC,CASSLVRGFTYNEQFF
TRBJ1-4,TRBV30,-,-,TGTGCCTGGAGTGGACTGAGAAAGCAACGCGAAAAACTGTTTTTT,CAWSGLRKQREKLFF
TRBJ2-7,TRBV27,TRBD1,-,TGTGCCAGCAGTCCCGGACAGGGCACGAGCTCCTACGAGCAGTACTTC,CASSPGQGTSSYEQYF
TRBJ2-1,TRBV7-9,-,-,TGTGCCAGCAGCTTACAGGGGAACAATGAGCAGTTCTTC,CASSLQGNNEQFF
TRBJ2-5,TRBV5-1,-,-,TGCGCCAGCACGTTTCAGGGGCGAGAGACCCAGTACTTC,CASTFQGRETQYF
TRBJ2-5,TRBV4-3,-,-,TGCGCCAGCAGCCAAGAATCGGAAGAGACCCAGTACTTC,CASSQESEETQYF
TRBJ2-7,TRBV25-1,-,once,TGTGCCAGCAGTGAATACGCAGGGTTCTACGAGCAGTACTTC,CASSEYAGFYEQYF
TRBJ1-1,TRBV5-1,-,-,TGCGCCAGCAGCCTACAGGGAATGACTGAAGCTTTCTTT,CASSLQGMTEAFF
TRBJ2-7,TRBV5-1,-,-,TGCGCCAGCAGCTTGGTTCAGGGCGAGCAGTACTTC,CASSLVQGEQYF
TRBJ1-5,TRBV15,-,few,TGTGCCACCAGCAGACAAATACAGGGTAGCAATCAGCCCCAGCATTTT,CATSRQIQGSNQPQHF
TRBJ1-4,TRBV9,-,-,TGTGCCAGCAGCCGAACCGGGACAACTAATGAAAAACTGTTTTTT,CASSRTGTTNEKLFF
TRBJ1-4,TRBV4-2,-,-,TGTGCCAGCAGCCAAGCGACTAATGAAAAACTGTTTTTT,CASSQATNEKLFF
TRBJ2-1,TRBV9,TRBD2,-,TGTGCCAGCAGCGTACAGGTTTTTGAGGCTAGCGGGCCCACCTACAATGAGCAGTTCTTC,CASSVQVFEASGPTYNEQFF
TRBJ2-3,TRBV29-1,-,few,TGCAGCGTTCCCCCTCGGGGAGATACGCAGTATTTT,CSVPPRGDTQYF
TRBJ2-7,TRBV6-5,-,-,TGTGCCAGCAGTTACTCTCATAGCGCGTACGAGCAGTACTTC,CASSYSHSAYEQYF